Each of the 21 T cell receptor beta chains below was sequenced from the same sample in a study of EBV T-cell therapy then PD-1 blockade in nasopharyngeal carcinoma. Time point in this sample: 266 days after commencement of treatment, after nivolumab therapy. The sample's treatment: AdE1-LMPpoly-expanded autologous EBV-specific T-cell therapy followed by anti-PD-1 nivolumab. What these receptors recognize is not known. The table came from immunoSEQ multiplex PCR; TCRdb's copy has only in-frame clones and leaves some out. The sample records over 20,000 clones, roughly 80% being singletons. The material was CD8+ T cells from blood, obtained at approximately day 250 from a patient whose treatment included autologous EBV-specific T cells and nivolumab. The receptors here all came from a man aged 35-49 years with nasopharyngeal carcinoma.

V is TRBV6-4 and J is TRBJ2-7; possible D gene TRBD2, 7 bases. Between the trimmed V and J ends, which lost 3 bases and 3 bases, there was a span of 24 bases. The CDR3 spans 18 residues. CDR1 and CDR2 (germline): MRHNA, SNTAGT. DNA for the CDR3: TGTGCCAGCAGTGAAACGGGGGGCTGCGTTCCCGGGGACTACGAGCAGTACTTC. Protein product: CASSETGGCVPGDYEQYF.

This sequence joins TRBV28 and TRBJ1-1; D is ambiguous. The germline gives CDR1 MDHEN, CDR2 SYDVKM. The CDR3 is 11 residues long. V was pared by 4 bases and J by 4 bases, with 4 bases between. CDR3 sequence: CASSSLTEAFF. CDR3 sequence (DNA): TGTGCCAGCAGTTCACTCACTGAAGCTTTCTTT.

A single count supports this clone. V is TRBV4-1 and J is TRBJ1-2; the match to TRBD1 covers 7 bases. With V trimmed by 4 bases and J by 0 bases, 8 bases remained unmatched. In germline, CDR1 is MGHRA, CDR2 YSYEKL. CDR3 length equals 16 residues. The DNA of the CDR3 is TGCGCCAGCAGCCGGCCGACAGGGAACTCTAACTATGGCTACACCTTC. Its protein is CASSRPTGNSNYGYTF.

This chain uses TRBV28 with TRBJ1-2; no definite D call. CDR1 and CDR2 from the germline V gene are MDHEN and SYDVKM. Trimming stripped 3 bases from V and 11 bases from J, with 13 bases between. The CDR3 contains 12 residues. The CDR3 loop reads CASSFLPTAYTF. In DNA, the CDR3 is TGTGCCAGCAGTTTTCTGCCCACCGCTTACACCTTC.

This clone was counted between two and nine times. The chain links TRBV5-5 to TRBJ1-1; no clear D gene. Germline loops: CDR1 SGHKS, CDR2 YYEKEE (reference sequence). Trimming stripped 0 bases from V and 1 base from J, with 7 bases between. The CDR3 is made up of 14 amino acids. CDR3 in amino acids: CASSLGVANTEAFF. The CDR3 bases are TGTGCCAGCAGCTTGGGGGTCGCGAACACTGAAGCTTTCTTT. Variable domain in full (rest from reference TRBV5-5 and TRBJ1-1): DAGVTQSPTHLIKTRGQQVTLRCSPISGHKSVSWYQQVLGQGPQFIFQYYEKEERGRGNFPDRFSARQFPNYSSELNVNALLLGDSALYLCASSLGVANTEAFFGQGTRLTVV.

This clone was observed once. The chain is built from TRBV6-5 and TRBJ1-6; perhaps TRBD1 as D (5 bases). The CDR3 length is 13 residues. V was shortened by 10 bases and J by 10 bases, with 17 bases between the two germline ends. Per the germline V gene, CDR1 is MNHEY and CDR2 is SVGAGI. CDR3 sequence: CATLGREGSPLHF. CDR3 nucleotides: TGTGCCACACTGGGCAGGGAAGGATCACCCCTCCACTTT.

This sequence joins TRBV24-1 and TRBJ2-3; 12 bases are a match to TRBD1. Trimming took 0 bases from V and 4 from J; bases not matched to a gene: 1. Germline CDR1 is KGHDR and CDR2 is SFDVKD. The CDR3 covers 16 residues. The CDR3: CATSDLGTGGADTQYF. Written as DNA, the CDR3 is TGTGCCACCAGTGATTTGGGGACAGGGGGCGCAGATACGCAGTATTTT.

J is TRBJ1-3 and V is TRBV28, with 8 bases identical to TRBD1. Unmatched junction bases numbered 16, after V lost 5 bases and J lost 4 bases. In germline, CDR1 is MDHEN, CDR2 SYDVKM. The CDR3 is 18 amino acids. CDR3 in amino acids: CASSKTHGTGGSGNTIYF. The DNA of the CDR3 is TGTGCCAGCAGTAAAACTCACGGGACAGGAGGTTCGGGAAACACCATATATTTT.

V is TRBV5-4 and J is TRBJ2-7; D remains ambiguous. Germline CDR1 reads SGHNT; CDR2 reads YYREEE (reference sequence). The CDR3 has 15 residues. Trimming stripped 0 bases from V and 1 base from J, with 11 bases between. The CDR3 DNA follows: TGTGCCAGCAGCTTGGACCGGCCAACGTCCTACGAGCAGTACTTC. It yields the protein CASSLDRPTSYEQYF. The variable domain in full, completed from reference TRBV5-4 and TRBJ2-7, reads ETGVTQSPTHLIKTRGQQVTLRCSSQSGHNTVSWYQQALGQGPQFIFQYYREEENGRGNFPPRFSGLQFPNYSSELNVNALELDDSALYLCASSLDRPTSYEQYFGPGTRLTVT.

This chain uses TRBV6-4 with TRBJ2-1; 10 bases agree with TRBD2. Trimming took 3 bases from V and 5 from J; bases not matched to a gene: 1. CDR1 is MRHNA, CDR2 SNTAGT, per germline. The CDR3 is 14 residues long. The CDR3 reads CASSEAGGHNEQFF. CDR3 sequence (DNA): TGTGCCAGCAGTGAAGCGGGGGGGCACAATGAGCAGTTCTTC.

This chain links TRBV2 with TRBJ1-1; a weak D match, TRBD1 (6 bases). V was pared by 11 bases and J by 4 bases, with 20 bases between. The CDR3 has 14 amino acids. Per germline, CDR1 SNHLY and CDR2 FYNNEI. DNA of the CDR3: TGTGCCGGGTCGTTTCCAGGGGAAGGCACTGAAGCTTTCTTT. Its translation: CAGSFPGEGTEAFF.

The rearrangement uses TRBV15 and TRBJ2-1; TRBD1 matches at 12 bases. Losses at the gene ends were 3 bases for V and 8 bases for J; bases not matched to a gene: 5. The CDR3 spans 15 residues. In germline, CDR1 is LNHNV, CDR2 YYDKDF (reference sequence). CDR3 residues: CATSSGGQGADEQFF. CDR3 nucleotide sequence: TGTGCCACCAGCAGTGGGGGACAGGGGGCGGATGAGCAGTTCTTC.

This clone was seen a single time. The CDR3 spells CASSPTRRSSYEQYF. CDR3 sequence (DNA): TGTGCCAGCAGTCCGACCCGTCGGAGCTCCTACGAGCAGTACTTC. The rearrangement uses TRBV6-2 or TRBV6-3 and TRBJ2-7; D call uncertain. The germline V gene encodes CDR1 MNHEY and CDR2 SVGEGT. This CDR3 has 15 amino acids. V dropped 5 bases and J dropped 0 bases, with 14 bases sitting between them.

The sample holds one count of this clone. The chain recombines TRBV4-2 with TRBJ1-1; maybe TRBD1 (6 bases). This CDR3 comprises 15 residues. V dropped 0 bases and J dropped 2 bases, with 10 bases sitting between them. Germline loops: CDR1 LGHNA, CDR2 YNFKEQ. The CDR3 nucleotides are TGTGCCAGCAGCCAAGAACAGGGTGGAAACACTGAAGCTTTCTTT. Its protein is CASSQEQGGNTEAFF.

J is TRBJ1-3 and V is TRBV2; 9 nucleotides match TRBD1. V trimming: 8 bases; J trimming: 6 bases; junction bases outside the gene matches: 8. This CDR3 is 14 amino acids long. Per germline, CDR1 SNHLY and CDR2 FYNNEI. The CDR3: CASRPRDRVNTIYF. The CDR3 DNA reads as TGTGCCAGCCGACCCCGGGACAGGGTAAACACCATATATTTT.

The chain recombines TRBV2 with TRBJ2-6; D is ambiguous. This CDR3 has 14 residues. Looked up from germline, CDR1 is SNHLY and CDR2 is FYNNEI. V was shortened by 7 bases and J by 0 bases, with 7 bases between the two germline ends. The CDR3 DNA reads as TGTGCCAGCAATACGTACTCTGGGGCCAACGTCCTGACTTTC. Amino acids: CASNTYSGANVLTF. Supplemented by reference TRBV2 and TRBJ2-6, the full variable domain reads EPEVTQTPSHQVTQMGQEVILRCVPISNHLYFYWYRQILGQKVEFLVSFYNNEISEKSEIFDDQFSVERPDGSNFTLKIRSTKLEDSAMYFCASNTYSGANVLTFGAGSRLTVL.

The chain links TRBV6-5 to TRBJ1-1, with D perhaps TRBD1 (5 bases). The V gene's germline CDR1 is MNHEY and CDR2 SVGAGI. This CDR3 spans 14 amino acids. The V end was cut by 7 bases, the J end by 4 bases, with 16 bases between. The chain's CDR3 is CASNSGGESTEAFF. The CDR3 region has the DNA TGTGCCAGCAACTCGGGAGGGGAGAGCACTGAAGCTTTCTTT.

CDR3 DNA: TGTGCCAGCAGTGACTCCCGGACAGGGGAATCTTATGGCTACACCTTC. It yields the protein CASSDSRTGESYGYTF. J is TRBJ1-2 and V is TRBV6-4; 9 bases fit TRBD1. After removal of 0 bases from V and 5 bases from J, the junction contained 7 bases not matched to a gene. The germline gives CDR1 MRHNA, CDR2 SNTAGT. The CDR3 contains 16 residues.

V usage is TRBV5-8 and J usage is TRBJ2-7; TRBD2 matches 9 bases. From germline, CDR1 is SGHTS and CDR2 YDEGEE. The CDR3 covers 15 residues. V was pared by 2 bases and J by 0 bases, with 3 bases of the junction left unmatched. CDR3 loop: CASSLRTSDSYEQYF. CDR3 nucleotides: TGTGCCAGCAGCTTACGGACTAGCGACTCCTACGAGCAGTACTTC.

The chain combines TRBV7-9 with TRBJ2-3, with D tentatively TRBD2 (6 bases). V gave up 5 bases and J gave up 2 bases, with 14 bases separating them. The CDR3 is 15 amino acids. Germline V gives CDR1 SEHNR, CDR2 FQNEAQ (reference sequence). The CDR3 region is CASSPGTGDTDTQYF. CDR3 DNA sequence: TGTGCCAGCAGCCCCGGGACTGGAGACACAGATACGCAGTATTTT.

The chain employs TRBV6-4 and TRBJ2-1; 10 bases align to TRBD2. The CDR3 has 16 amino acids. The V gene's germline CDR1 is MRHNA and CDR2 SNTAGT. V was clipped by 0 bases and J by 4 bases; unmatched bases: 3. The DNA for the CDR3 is TGTGCCAGCAGTGACTCTCTAGCGGGGGATTACAATGAGCAGTTCTTC. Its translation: CASSDSLAGDYNEQFF.